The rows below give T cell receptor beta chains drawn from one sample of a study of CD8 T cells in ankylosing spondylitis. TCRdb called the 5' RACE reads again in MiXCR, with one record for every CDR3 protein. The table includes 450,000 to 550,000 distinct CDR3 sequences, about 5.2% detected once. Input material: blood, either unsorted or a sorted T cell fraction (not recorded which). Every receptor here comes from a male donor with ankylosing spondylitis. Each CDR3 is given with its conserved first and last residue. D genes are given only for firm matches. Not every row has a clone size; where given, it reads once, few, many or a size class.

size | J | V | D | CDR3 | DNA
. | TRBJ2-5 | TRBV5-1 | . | CASSLGLTGETQYF | TGCGCCAGCAGCTTGGGACTAACCGGGGAGACCCAGTACTTC
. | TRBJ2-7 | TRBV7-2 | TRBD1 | CASSWGQSPRSYEQYF | TGTGCCAGCAGCTGGGGACAGTCCCCACGCTCCTACGAGCAGTACTTC
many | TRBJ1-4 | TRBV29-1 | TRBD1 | CSVYSTGSDEKLFF | TGCAGCGTTTACTCGACAGGGTCAGATGAAAAACTGTTTTTT
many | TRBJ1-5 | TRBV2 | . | CASSDVSNQPQHF | TGTGCCAGCAGTGATGTTAGCAATCAGCCCCAGCATTTT
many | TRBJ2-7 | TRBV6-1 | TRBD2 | CASGPAAGAYEQYF | TGTGCCAGCGGGCCGGCGGCGGGGGCCTACGAGCAGTACTTC
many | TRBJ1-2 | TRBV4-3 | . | CASSPTVTNYGYTF | TGCGCCAGCAGCCCCACGGTTACTAACTATGGCTACACCTTC
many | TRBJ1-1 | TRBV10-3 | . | CAISESIGITEAFF | TGTGCCATCAGTGAGTCGATCGGCATAACTGAAGCTTTCTTT
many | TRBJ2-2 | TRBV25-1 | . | CASTPRESPGELFF | TGTGCCAGCACCCCCAGGGAGAGTCCCGGGGAGCTGTTTTTT
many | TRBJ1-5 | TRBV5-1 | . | CASSLGFGGNQPQHF | TGCGCCAGCAGCTTGGGGTTTGGGGGCAATCAGCCCCAGCATTTT
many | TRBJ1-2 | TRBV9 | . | CASSFGIAGYTF | TGTGCCAGCAGCTTCGGGATCGCGGGCTACACCTTC
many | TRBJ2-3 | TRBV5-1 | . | CASSPEVSTDTQYF | TGCGCCAGCAGCCCGGAGGTTAGCACAGATACGCAGTATTTT
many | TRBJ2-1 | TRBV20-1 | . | CSARAPVGIEQFF | TGCAGTGCTAGAGCCCCCGTGGGAATTGAGCAGTTCTTC
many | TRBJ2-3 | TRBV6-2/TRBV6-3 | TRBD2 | CASSQVLRGATDTQYF | TGTGCCAGCAGTCAGGTTCTGCGGGGGGCGACAGATACGCAGTATTTT
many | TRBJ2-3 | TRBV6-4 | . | CASSEAVSTDTQYF | TGTGCCAGCAGTGAAGCGGTTAGCACAGATACGCAGTATTTT
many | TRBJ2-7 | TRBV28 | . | CASSLLTGAYEQYF | TGTGCCAGCAGTTTATTGACAGGAGCCTACGAGCAGTACTTC
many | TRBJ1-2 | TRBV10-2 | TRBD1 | CASRERGLDGYTF | TGCGCCAGCAGAGAGAGGGGGCTGGATGGCTACACCTTC
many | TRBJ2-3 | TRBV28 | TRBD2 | CASSSSSGTSTDTQYF | TGTGCCAGCAGTTCTTCTAGCGGAACTAGCACAGATACGCAGTATTTT
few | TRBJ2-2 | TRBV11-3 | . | CASSPDANTGELFF | TGTGCCAGCAGTCCGGACGCGAACACCGGGGAGCTGTTTTTT
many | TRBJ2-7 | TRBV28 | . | CASSVQANSYEQYF | TGTGCCAGCAGTGTACAGGCTAACTCCTACGAGCAGTACTTC
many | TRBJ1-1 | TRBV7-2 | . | CASSSFIRGGEAFF | TGTGCCAGCAGCTCCTTCATTCGCGGGGGTGAAGCTTTCTTT
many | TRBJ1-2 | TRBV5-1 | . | CASSPGNGLPNYGYTF | TGCGCCAGCAGCCCTGGCAACGGACTCCCCAACTATGGCTACACCTTC
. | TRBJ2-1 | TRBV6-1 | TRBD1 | CASITGQGYNEQFF | TGTGCCAGCATCACGGGACAGGGCTACAATGAGCAGTTCTTC
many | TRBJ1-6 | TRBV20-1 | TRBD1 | CSARDRVKGNSPLHF | TGCAGTGCGCGGGACAGGGTAAAGGGTAATTCACCCCTCCACTTT
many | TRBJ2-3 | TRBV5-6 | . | CASSLSGDYTDTQYF | TGTGCCAGCAGCTTAAGCGGAGATTACACAGATACGCAGTATTTT
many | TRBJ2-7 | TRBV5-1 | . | CASSLFGSYEQYF | TGCGCCAGCAGCTTGTTCGGTTCCTACGAGCAGTACTTC
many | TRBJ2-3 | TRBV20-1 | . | CSARDVGRSDTQYF | TGCAGTGCTAGAGATGTAGGAAGATCAGATACGCAGTATTTT
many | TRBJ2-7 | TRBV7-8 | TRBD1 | CASSLVAQGYYEQYF | TGTGCCAGCAGCTTAGTCGCACAGGGGTACTACGAGCAGTACTTC
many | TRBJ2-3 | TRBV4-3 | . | CASSQVRGRVTDTQYF | TGCGCCAGCAGCCAAGTAAGAGGACGGGTCACAGATACGCAGTATTTT
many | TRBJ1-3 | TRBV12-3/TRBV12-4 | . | CASSTVGLGNTIYF | TGTGCCAGCAGTACTGTCGGGCTTGGAAACACCATATATTTT
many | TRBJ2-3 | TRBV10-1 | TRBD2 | CASSERGAGRTDTQYF | TGCGCCAGCAGTGAAAGGGGAGCGGGGCGCACAGATACGCAGTATTTT
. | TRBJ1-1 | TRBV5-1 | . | CASSLKSVAANTEAFF | TGCGCCAGCAGCTTGAAATCGGTAGCGGCGAACACTGAAGCTTTCTTT
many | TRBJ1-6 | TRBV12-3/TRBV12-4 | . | CASSWGDSPLHF | TGTGCCAGCAGCTGGGGGGACTCACCCCTCCACTTT
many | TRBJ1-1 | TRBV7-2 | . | CASSLKGGSMNTEAFF | TGTGCCAGCAGCCTAAAGGGAGGCAGCATGAACACTGAAGCTTTCTTT
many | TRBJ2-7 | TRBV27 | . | CASSLESAYEQYF | TGTGCCAGCAGTTTGGAGAGCGCCTACGAGCAGTACTTC
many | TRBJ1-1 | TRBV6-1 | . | CASSEERHTEAFF | TGTGCCAGCAGTGAGGAACGTCACACTGAAGCTTTCTTT
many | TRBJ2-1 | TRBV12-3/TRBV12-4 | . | CASSLLGGIPTEQFF | TGTGCCAGCAGTTTATTAGGCGGAATCCCTACGGAGCAGTTCTTC
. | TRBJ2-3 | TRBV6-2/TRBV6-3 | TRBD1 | CASCRPPFGQGTDTQYF | TGTGCCAGCTGTAGGCCGCCATTCGGACAGGGAACAGATACGCAGTATTTT
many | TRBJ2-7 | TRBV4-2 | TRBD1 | CASSFLQSGQGFYEQYF | TGTGCCAGCAGCTTCCTTCAATCCGGACAGGGGTTCTACGAGCAGTACTTC